The 20 T cell receptor beta chains reported below all come from one sample, sequenced in a study of cytomegalovirus exposure and HLA in healthy donors. Both 60 Vbeta primers and 13 Jbeta primers went into the PCR. Here immunoSEQ multiplex PCR was the method, and the copy in TCRdb shows in-frame clones only, minus some. Altogether 100,000 to 150,000 clones are present, roughly 78% being singletons, with the ten largest covering 2% to 3%. The sample was PBMCs. Receptors were obtained from a man in his thirties or forties in good health and CMV-seronegative.

The chain joins TRBV28 to TRBJ2-5, with 8 bases lining up with TRBD1. CDR1 and CDR2 from the germline V gene are MDHEN and SYDVKM. CDR3 length equals 14 residues. With V trimmed by 6 bases and J by 11 bases, 14 bases remained unmatched. This chain's CDR3 is CASSPDRAHYEQYF. The CDR3, as DNA: TGTGCCAGCAGCCCGGACAGGGCGCACTATGAGCAGTACTTC.

This clone was found a few times. The chain is built from TRBV4-3 and TRBJ2-1, with 10 bases lining up with TRBD2. The CDR3 length is 17 residues. With 0 bases clipped from V and 2 bases from J, the junction kept 4 bases outside the gene matches. Germline CDR1 and CDR2: LGHNA and YSLEER. The CDR3 loop is CASSQEPGLATYNEQFF. CDR3 sequence (DNA): TGCGCCAGCAGCCAAGAGCCGGGACTAGCGACCTACAATGAGCAGTTCTTC.

This clone has just a few counts. The chain couples TRBV5-4 to TRBJ2-7, with a possible D match to TRBD1 (5 bases). V was shortened by 4 bases and J by 2 bases, with 13 bases between the two germline ends. The CDR3 covers 14 residues. Germline CDR1 SGHNT, CDR2 YYREEE (reference sequence). CDR3 in DNA: TGTGCCAGCAGCACCGACAGTGCAACCTACGAGCAGTACTTC. It specifies CASSTDSATYEQYF.

The rearrangement uses TRBV15 and TRBJ2-1; 7 bases map to TRBD2. J was trimmed by 10 bases and V by 5 bases; bases with no gene match: 17. The length of the CDR3 is 16 residues. Germline V gene sequence: CDR1 LNHNV, CDR2 YYDKDF (reference sequence). The CDR3: CATSPLPSGKFQEQFF. The CDR3 region has the DNA TGTGCCACCAGCCCCCTTCCCAGCGGGAAGTTTCAGGAGCAGTTCTTC.

The chain has TRBV11-2 and TRBJ2-7; 10 bases align to TRBD1. This CDR3 has 15 residues. Losses at the gene ends were 5 bases for V and 4 bases for J; bases not matched to a gene: 8. Germline V CDR1 and CDR2: SGHAT, FQNNGV. The CDR3 reads CASSARQGARYEQYF. For the CDR3, the DNA is TGTGCCAGCAGCGCAAGACAGGGGGCGAGGTACGAGCAGTACTTC.

This clone was found a few times. The J gene is TRBJ1-5, the V gene TRBV7-8; D is possibly TRBD1 (6 bases). CDR1 SGHVS and CDR2 FQNEAQ come from the germline V gene. The V end was cut by 5 bases, the J end by 7 bases, with 12 bases between. The length of the CDR3 is 13 residues. CDR3 sequence reads: CASSRGGVQPQHF. The CDR3, as DNA: TGTGCCAGCAGCCGAGGGGGGGTGCAGCCCCAGCATTTT.

This chain joins TRBV21-1 and TRBJ2-7; the table names TRBD2, a call not compared with the DNA. TRBV21-1 is listed as a pseudogene. There are 14 residues in the CDR3. CDR3 region: CASSVTGSSYEQYF. The CDR3 nucleotides read TGTGCCAGCAGCGTTACGGGGAGCTCCTACGAGCAGTACTTC.

The chain has TRBV5-4 and TRBJ2-3, with 9 bases identical to TRBD2. V dropped 4 bases and J dropped 4; count of bases not matched to a gene: 13. The CDR3 loop spans 17 amino acids. The V gene's germline CDR1 is SGHNT and CDR2 YYREEE (reference sequence). The CDR3 is CASSNPNAGGPADTQYF. The DNA of the CDR3 is TGTGCCAGCAGCAACCCGAACGCGGGAGGGCCCGCAGATACGCAGTATTTT. Together with reference TRBV5-4 and TRBJ2-3, the CDR3 gives the full variable domain: ETGVTQSPTHLIKTRGQQVTLRCSSQSGHNTVSWYQQALGQGPQFIFQYYREEENGRGNFPPRFSGLQFPNYSSELNVNALELDDSALYLCASSNPNAGGPADTQYFGPGTRLTVL.

A note on this clone: An end of the junction does not agree with germline; a read error may underlie this. The CDR3, as DNA: TGTGCCAGCAGCTTATCGGGTGGTAATCAGCCCCAGAATTTT. Protein: CASSLSGGNQPQNF. The chain carries TRBV7-9 and TRBJ1-5; D remains ambiguous. CDR1 is SEHNR and CDR2 is FQNEAQ in the germline V gene (reference sequence). There are 14 residues in the CDR3.

V is TRBV30 and J is TRBJ2-6; D gene uncertain. The V gene lost 4 bases and the J gene lost 1 base, with 11 bases spanning the gap. CDR3 size: 15 residues. Germline CDR1 GTSNPN, CDR2 SVGIG (reference sequence). CDR3 in amino acids: CAWILAQSGANVLTF. As DNA, the CDR3 is TGTGCCTGGATTCTCGCCCAGTCTGGGGCCAACGTCCTGACTTTC.

The rearrangement joins TRBV28 to TRBJ2-7, with 7 bases aligning to TRBD1. The J segment lost 4 bases and the V segment lost 4 bases, leaving 7 bases of the junction unmatched. CDR1 MDHEN and CDR2 SYDVKM come from the germline V gene. This CDR3 has 14 residues. The CDR3 here is CASSSRTGSYEQYF. The CDR3 bases are TGTGCCAGCAGTTCACGGACAGGATCTTACGAGCAGTACTTC.

J is TRBJ2-7 and V is TRBV5-6; 8 positions agree with TRBD2. The V gene's germline CDR1 is SGHDT and CDR2 YYEEEE. The CDR3 is 17 residues long. Unmatched junction bases numbered 14, after V lost 0 bases and J lost 6 bases. CDR3 DNA sequence: TGTGCCAGCAGCTTGGATGTCGGGAGGGCCACCCACCCCGAGCAGTACTTC. This translates into CASSLDVGRATHPEQYF.

The chain links TRBV28 to TRBJ2-7, with a possible D match to TRBD1 (6 bases). V shed 6 bases and J shed 9 bases, with 18 bases lying between them. Germline V gives CDR1 MDHEN, CDR2 SYDVKM. The CDR3 is 13 amino acids. CDR3 nucleotide sequence: TGTGCCAGCAGCCTTACAGGGCTAAGGGGGCAGTACTTC. This codes for CASSLTGLRGQYF.

The chain couples TRBV10-1 to TRBJ2-7; the match to TRBD1 covers 8 bases. This CDR3 region has 14 residues. Germline-derived CDR1 and CDR2 are WNHNN and SYGVQD (reference sequence). The junction had 8 bases not matched to a gene; V was cut back by 4 bases and J by 6 bases. The CDR3 sequence: CASSVSTTGGEQYF. The CDR3 DNA sequence: TGCGCCAGCAGTGTTTCAACCACAGGGGGCGAGCAGTACTTC.

V and J are TRBV15 and TRBJ2-5; D perhaps matches TRBD1 (7 bases). V lost 3 bases, J lost 4 bases, and 21 bases lay in between. The CDR3 runs to 17 residues. Looked up from germline, CDR1 is LNHNV and CDR2 is YYDKDF (reference sequence). The CDR3 DNA reads TGTGCCACCAGCAGTATTCGGACAGGCGGGGCGGGAGAGACCCAGTACTTC. Protein: CATSSIRTGGAGETQYF.

The rearrangement links TRBV7-2 to TRBJ1-5; D is perhaps TRBD1 (6 bases). Germline assignment: CDR1 SGHTA and CDR2 FQGNSA. The CDR3 has 14 amino acids. The ends were cut back, 5 bases at V and 5 bases at J, with 13 bases in the middle. The CDR3 DNA reads as TGTGCCAGCAGCCCGGAGACAGGTCATCAGCCCCAGCATTTT. As protein: CASSPETGHQPQHF.

V gene TRBV6-5 combines with J gene TRBJ2-2; 9 bases map to TRBD1. The CDR3 length is 15 residues. Germline values: CDR1 MNHEY, CDR2 SVGAGI. J gave up 7 bases and V 4 bases, and 7 bases lay outside the gene matches. This CDR3 reads CASSSRDREGGELFF. The CDR3 DNA reads TGTGCCAGCAGTTCACGGGACAGGGAAGGCGGGGAGCTGTTTTTT.

This chain uses TRBV28 with TRBJ2-7; D might be TRBD1 (6 bases). CDR3 length: 15 amino acids. Germline V gene sequence: CDR1 MDHEN, CDR2 SYDVKM. V was cut by 5 bases and J by 2 bases, with 16 bases left in between. The CDR3 DNA reads TGTGCCAGCAGTACACAAGGACAGCTTACCTACGAGCAGTACTTC. Translating gives CASSTQGQLTYEQYF.

This clone has only a few counts. This chain uses TRBV28 with TRBJ1-2; 7 bases line up with TRBD1. Trimming took 6 bases from V and 4 from J; bases not matched to a gene: 8. CDR1 is MDHEN, CDR2 SYDVKM, per germline. The CDR3 spans 14 residues. Here the CDR3 DNA reads TGTGCCAGCAGGCAGTTAACAGGGGTCTATGGCTACACCTTC. Translating gives CASRQLTGVYGYTF.

The chain carries TRBV11-2 and TRBJ2-7, with TRBD1 matching 10 bases. CDR1 is SGHAT and CDR2 is FQNNGV in the germline V gene. The V and J ends lost 4 bases and 2 bases, in that order; junction bases with no gene match: 11. The CDR3 covers 17 residues. The CDR3 here is CASSSTPWDRGTYEQYF. DNA for the CDR3: TGTGCCAGCAGCTCCACTCCGTGGGACAGGGGCACCTACGAGCAGTACTTC.